This TCR beta chain stems from a study of T cell responses to AZD1222 COVID-19 vaccine. Germline V gives CDR1 SGHNT, CDR2 YENEEA. The germline V and J ends were trimmed by 9 bases and 8 bases, with 14 bases remaining between them. The CDR3 sequence is 13 residues long. Only in-frame clones appear in the TCRdb table, and some are missing; sequencing was by immunoSEQ multiplex PCR. The profile covers more than 85,000 clones, with 88% appearing a single time and over 1.5% taken by the ten largest. The TCR comes from an adult in good health. J is TRBJ1-6 and V is TRBV11-3; no clear D. Sequenced here: peripheral blood, sampled on day 0 of AZD1222 vaccination. The CDR3 loop reads CASMGGFDSPLHF. The CDR3 nucleotides are TGTGCCAGTATGGGAGGTTTTGATTCACCCCTCCACTTT.